This entry lists 15 T cell receptor beta chains sequenced from one sample in a study of T-cell reconstitution after alpha-beta-depleted transplantation in children. Unique molecular identifiers were incorporated during preparation of the TCRbeta library. TCRdb called the PCR reads again in MiXCR, with one record for every CDR3 protein. The sample lists hundreds of thousands of distinct CDR3 sequences, 8% to 11% occurring once. This material consisted of PBMCs from the stem cell graft donor, taken from the stem cell graft. The receptors come from a human donor who donated a stem cell graft to a child with acute myeloid leukemia.

This chain uses TRBV12-3 or TRBV12-4 with TRBJ1-5, with TRBD1 matching over 7 bases. The CDR3 spans 17 residues. With 2 bases clipped from V and 5 bases from J, the junction kept 12 bases outside the gene matches. DNA for the CDR3: TGTGCCAGCAGTTTATTAGTAGGAACAGGGGAAGATCAGCCCCAGCATTTT. Translation gives CASSLLVGTGEDQPQHF.

CDR3 protein: CSAPGDSPYEQYF. The CDR3 nucleotides read TGCAGTGCTCCCGGGGACAGCCCCTACGAGCAGTACTTC. The V gene is TRBV20-1, the J gene TRBJ2-7, with 7 bases identical to TRBD1. J gave up 2 bases and V 5 bases, and 6 bases lay outside the gene matches. The CDR3 runs 13 residues. Germline V CDR1 and CDR2: DFQATT, SNEGSKA (reference sequence).

The chain couples TRBV5-5 to TRBJ2-7, with 8 positions matching TRBD1. Unmatched junction bases numbered 3, after V lost 4 bases and J lost 9 bases. The CDR3 contains 11 residues. The V gene's germline CDR1 is SGHKS and CDR2 YYEKEE (reference sequence). The CDR3 loop reads CASSPGTGQYF. For the CDR3, the DNA is TGTGCCAGCAGCCCGGGGACAGGGCAGTACTTC.

In the case of this clonotype: Given a much more abundant clone one base away, this may be a read error. J is TRBJ2-1 and V is TRBV5-6; 9 bases line up with TRBD2. Germline values: CDR1 SGHDT, CDR2 YYEEEE. The CDR3 runs 17 residues. In DNA, the CDR3 is TGTGCCAGGAGCTTGGCGGGAGGGACTATCGGGGTAAATGAGCAGTTCTTC. Its protein product is CARSLAGGTIGVNEQFF.

The rearrangement joins TRBV7-9 to TRBJ2-5, with TRBD1 matching over 7 bases. The CDR3 length is 13 residues. V lost 7 bases and J lost 2; bases outside the gene matches: 4. Germline V CDR1 and CDR2: SEHNR, FQNEAQ (reference sequence). The CDR3 nucleotides read TGTGCCAGCACCGGGACAGCACAAGAGACCCAGTACTTC. Amino acid sequence: CASTGTAQETQYF.

This clonotype was seen at least ten times. The chain links TRBV5-1 to TRBJ2-1; D assignment may be TRBD1 or TRBD2 (5 bases each). The ends were cut back, 5 bases at V and 8 bases at J, with 17 bases in the middle. This CDR3 has 14 residues. Germline V gene data show CDR1 as SGHRS and CDR2 as YFSETQ. The CDR3 sequence is CASSQIGATDEQFF. The CDR3 DNA follows: TGCGCCAGCAGTCAGATCGGGGCTACGGATGAGCAGTTCTTC. Full variable domain (outside the CDR3, taken from reference TRBV5-1 and TRBJ2-1): KAGVTQTPRYLIKTRGQQVTLSCSPISGHRSVSWYQQTPGQGLQFLFEYFSETQRNKGNFPGRFSGRQFSNSRSEMNVSTLELGDSALYLCASSQIGATDEQFFGPGTRLTVL.

This clonotype has more than one count but fewer than ten. The V gene is TRBV20-1, the J gene TRBJ2-1; 9 nucleotides match TRBD1. V dropped 3 bases and J dropped 4; count of bases not matched to a gene: 10. The length of the CDR3 is 16 residues. Germline values: CDR1 DFQATT, CDR2 SNEGSKA (reference sequence). CDR3 nucleotides: TGCAGTGCTAGCACCCCGGGGACAGGGAATTACAATGAGCAGTTCTTC. Encoded protein: CSASTPGTGNYNEQFF.

This chain links TRBV10-3 with TRBJ2-7; 10 nucleotides match TRBD2. After removal of 3 bases from V and 0 bases from J, the junction contained 17 bases not matched to a gene. The length of the CDR3 is 20 residues. From germline, CDR1 is ENHRY and CDR2 SYGVKD. This chain's CDR3 is CAISDLLEREGRVFSYEQYF. CDR3 in DNA: TGTGCCATCAGTGATCTTCTCGAGCGGGAGGGCCGAGTCTTCTCCTACGAGCAGTACTTC.

This clonotype came up many times. The V gene is TRBV11-3, the J gene TRBJ2-1; TRBD2 aligns across 13 bases. Germline CDR1 SGHNT, CDR2 YENEEA. CDR3 length equals 17 residues. V shed 4 bases, J shed 0 bases, and the junction held 3 bases outside the gene matches. CDR3 loop: CASSSRTSGSSYNEQFF. The CDR3 region has the DNA TGTGCCAGCAGCTCCCGGACTAGCGGGAGCTCCTACAATGAGCAGTTCTTC.

This clonotype came up a few times. The CDR3 DNA reads TGCAGTGCTAGAGACAGAGCCCCAACTAATGAAAAACTGTTTTTT. Translation: CSARDRAPTNEKLFF. The V call is TRBV20-1, the J call TRBJ1-4; D is unresolved. From germline, CDR1 is DFQATT and CDR2 SNEGSKA (reference sequence). The CDR3 covers 15 residues. V gave up 0 bases and J gave up 0 bases, with 8 bases separating them.

There are many counts of this clonotype. The chain links TRBV7-8 to TRBJ1-1, with a possible D match to TRBD1 (6 bases). There are 14 residues in the CDR3. The germline gives CDR1 SGHVS, CDR2 FQNEAQ. Trimming removed 1 base from V and 1 base from J, with 7 bases in between. CDR3 residues: CASSLVQGNTEAFF. In nucleotides, the CDR3 is TGTGCCAGCAGCTTAGTACAGGGGAACACTGAAGCTTTCTTT.

This clonotype occurred once. The chain has TRBV30 and TRBJ1-1; D is possibly TRBD1 (5 bases). CDR1 is GTSNPN and CDR2 is SVGIG in the germline V gene (reference sequence). There are 14 residues in the CDR3. Trimming pared 3 bases from V and 5 bases from J, leaving 16 bases between. Here the CDR3 reads CAWRQGGYGTEAFF. CDR3 nucleotide sequence: TGTGCCTGGAGGCAGGGTGGTTATGGGACTGAAGCTTTCTTT.

This clonotype was recorded a few times. The chain links TRBV15 to TRBJ2-1; D unresolved. CDR3 length equals 15 residues. Germline V gives CDR1 LNHNV, CDR2 YYDKDF (reference sequence). Deletions cut 0 bases from V and 2 bases from J, with 8 bases between. The CDR3 protein is CATSRDLSTYNEQFF. The DNA for the CDR3 is TGTGCCACCAGCAGAGATCTTTCGACCTACAATGAGCAGTTCTTC. Full variable domain (outside the CDR3, taken from reference TRBV15 and TRBJ2-1): DAMVIQNPRYQVTQFGKPVTLSCSQTLNHNVMYWYQQKSSQAPKLLFHYYDKDFNNEADTPDNFQSRRPNTSFCFLDIRSPGLGDTAMYLCATSRDLSTYNEQFFGPGTRLTVL.

This clonotype showed up many times. This sequence joins TRBV20-1 and TRBJ1-3, with a tentative D call TRBD1 (5 bases). V lost 7 bases and J lost 0, with 10 bases in between. Germline CDR1 reads DFQATT; CDR2 reads SNEGSKA (reference sequence). The CDR3 consists of 13 residues. The CDR3 DNA reads as TGCAGTGTACCCGACAGCTCTGGAAACACCATATATTTT. Encoded protein: CSVPDSSGNTIYF.

This clonotype occurred a few times. The rearrangement joins TRBV28 to TRBJ2-3, with D tentatively TRBD2 (5 bases). Between the trimmed V and J ends, which lost 6 bases and 0 bases, there was a span of 19 bases. This CDR3 is 17 amino acids long. Germline CDR1 is MDHEN and CDR2 is SYDVKM. CDR3 residues: CASSQDGIRDSTDTQYF. The CDR3 nucleotides read TGTGCCAGCAGCCAAGACGGGATAAGGGATAGCACAGATACGCAGTATTTT.